This TCR beta chain was recorded in a study of OX40 agonist ivuxolimab in advanced cancers. Broader study findings: At doses 0.1 to 3.0 mg/kg, CD4+ and CD8+ clones expanded.

In regard to this clone: Its matching antigen is unknown.

This CDR3 region has 16 residues. V was shortened by 5 bases and J by 4 bases, with 16 bases between the two germline ends. CDR1 and CDR2 from the germline V gene are SGDLS and YYNGEE. Method: immunoSEQ multiplex PCR; TCRdb's copy keeps in-frame clones and lacks some. There are tens of thousands of clones in the sample; under 95% occur only once, and 4.5% to 5% lies in the top ten. The clonotype originates from an adult with an advanced solid tumor such as melanoma, head and neck, liver or kidney cancer. The rearrangement joins TRBV9 to TRBJ1-6, with D tentatively TRBD1 (6 bases). The source material was CD4+ or CD8+ T cells sorted from blood, sampled in a trial of the OX40 agonist ivuxolimab. As DNA, the CDR3 is TGTGCCAGCAGGTCAGGACAGAACCTGTATAATTCACCCCTCCACTTT. It codes for CASRSGQNLYNSPLHF.